A single sample gave rise to the 15 T cell receptor beta chains below, sequenced in a study of OX40 agonist ivuxolimab in advanced cancers. Assay: immunoSEQ multiplex PCR; the TCRdb copy retains only in-frame clones and omits some. The sample carries 65,000 to 80,000 clones, approximately 90% recorded once. This specimen was CD4+ or CD8+ T cells sorted from blood, taken in a trial of the OX40 agonist ivuxolimab. These receptors were collected from an adult with an advanced solid tumor such as melanoma, head and neck, liver or kidney cancer.

The chain employs TRBV2 and TRBJ2-5; 7 bases fit TRBD1. Germline V gene sequence: CDR1 SNHLY, CDR2 FYNNEI. The CDR3 runs 14 residues. V shed 1 base, J shed 6 bases, and the junction held 5 bases outside the gene matches. The CDR3 spells CASSEGQGRKTQYF. The DNA of the CDR3 is TGTGCCAGCAGTGAAGGACAGGGAAGAAAGACCCAGTACTTC.

The J gene is TRBJ2-5, the V gene TRBV7-9, with 9 bases aligning to TRBD2. There are 15 residues in the CDR3. Germline assignment: CDR1 SEHNR and CDR2 FQNEAQ (reference sequence). V trimming: 5 bases; J trimming: 5 bases; junction bases outside the gene matches: 9. In nucleotides, the CDR3 is TGTGCCAGCAGCGCGGGGGGAGCGGGAGGTGAGACCCAGTACTTC. Its translation: CASSAGGAGGETQYF.

The J gene is TRBJ2-7, the V gene TRBV29-1, with TRBD2 matching 14 bases. This CDR3 has 15 amino acids. Germline lookup yields CDR1 SQVTM and CDR2 ANQGSEA. Trimming removed 6 bases from V and 6 bases from J; junction bases left unmatched: 10. CDR3 DNA: TGCAGCGTGACCGGGACTAGCGGGAGACGTACCGAGCAGTACTTC. Translating it yields CSVTGTSGRRTEQYF.

The chain joins TRBV9 to TRBJ2-1; tentatively, D is TRBD2 (6 bases). The V and J ends lost 3 bases and 9 bases respectively, with 22 bases between them. This CDR3 contains 16 residues. CDR1 is SGDLS, CDR2 YYNGEE, per germline. CDR3 sequence: CASSAGGWELIGEQFF. In DNA, the CDR3 is TGTGCCAGCAGCGCCGGAGGGTGGGAGTTGATTGGTGAGCAGTTCTTC.

This rearrangement joins TRBV19 to TRBJ1-4; 7 bases map to TRBD1. The ends lost 6 bases at V and 7 bases at J; junction bases unmatched: 2. In germline, CDR1 is LNHDA, CDR2 SQIVND (reference sequence). This CDR3 is built from 12 residues. The CDR3 bases are TGTGCCAGTAGGCGACAGGGTGAAAAACTGTTTTTT. It yields the protein CASRRQGEKLFF.

The chain recombines TRBV4-2 with TRBJ2-1; TRBD1 is a possible D gene (6 bases). The CDR3 consists of 15 residues. With 0 bases removed from V and 0 bases from J, the gap between germline ends came to 6 bases. The germline V gene has CDR1 LGHNA and CDR2 YNFKEQ. The CDR3 region has the DNA TGTGCCAGCAGCCAAGACAGGGGCTCCTACAATGAGCAGTTCTTC. Protein product: CASSQDRGSYNEQFF.

This clone was found once. The chain carries TRBV7-2 and TRBJ2-7, with 8 nucleotides matching TRBD1. From germline, CDR1 is SGHTA and CDR2 FQGNSA. The CDR3 is made up of 14 amino acids. J gave up 3 bases and V 5 bases, and 6 bases lay outside the gene matches. In DNA form, the CDR3 reads TGTGCCAGCAGCAAATCAGGACAGGGCTACGAGCAGTACTTC. Translated, it gives CASSKSGQGYEQYF.

The V and J genes are TRBV30 and TRBJ2-7; D remains ambiguous. The CDR3 covers 13 residues. Trimming pared 2 bases from V and 3 bases from J, leaving 11 bases between. The germline V gene encodes CDR1 GTSNPN and CDR2 SVGIG (reference sequence). The CDR3 spells CAWSRGLLYEQYF. As DNA, the CDR3 is TGTGCCTGGAGTAGAGGTCTTCTCTACGAGCAGTACTTC.

The sample holds a few counts of this clone. V gene TRBV12-5 combines with J gene TRBJ1-5; TRBD1 is a possible D gene (5 bases). CDR3 length equals 14 residues. CDR1 is LGHNT, CDR2 FRNRAP, per germline. Trimming took off 1 base at V and 4 bases at J, with 8 bases between the two ends. Here the CDR3 reads CASGLGQWNQPQHF. CDR3 in DNA: TGTGCTAGTGGTTTGGGACAGTGGAATCAGCCCCAGCATTTT.

The chain has TRBV5-6 and TRBJ2-1; tentative D call: TRBD2 (5 bases). The V end lost 1 base, the J end lost 0 bases, and 8 bases lay between the germline ends. CDR1 SGHDT and CDR2 YYEEEE come from the germline V gene. The CDR3 extends over 15 amino acids. The CDR3 DNA is TGTGCCAGCAGCTTGAGGAGGAGCTCCTACAATGAGCAGTTCTTC. Translation: CASSLRRSSYNEQFF.

The chain links TRBV5-4 to TRBJ2-3; D is perhaps TRBD2 (6 bases). V shed 0 bases and J shed 6 bases, with 11 bases lying between them. The CDR3 totals 14 residues. CDR1 and CDR2 (germline): SGHNT, YYREEE (reference sequence). CDR3 nucleotides: TGTGCCAGCAGCTTGGCCGGAGGGCTGGATACGCAGTATTTT. The encoded protein is CASSLAGGLDTQYF. Using reference TRBV5-4 and TRBJ2-3 for the parts outside the CDR3, the full variable domain is ETGVTQSPTHLIKTRGQQVTLRCSSQSGHNTVSWYQQALGQGPQFIFQYYREEENGRGNFPPRFSGLQFPNYSSELNVNALELDDSALYLCASSLAGGLDTQYFGPGTRLTVL.

The V gene is TRBV6-1, the J gene TRBJ2-3; TRBD1 matches at 10 bases. This CDR3 has 16 amino acids. The germline gives CDR1 MNHNS, CDR2 SASEGT. Trimming at V came to 3 bases and at J to 6 bases, leaving 9 bases not matched to a gene. The CDR3 sequence: CASSDRDRGTLDTQYF. In DNA, the CDR3 is TGTGCCAGCAGTGATCGGGACAGGGGCACCCTGGATACGCAGTATTTT.

This clone was seen just once. The V call is TRBV7-9, the J call TRBJ2-1; no clear D gene. Germline assignment: CDR1 SEHNR and CDR2 FQNEAQ (reference sequence). The CDR3 has 15 amino acids. The V end lost 1 base, the J end lost 5 bases, and 12 bases lay between the germline ends. CDR3 loop: CASSLGGPFDNEQFF. The CDR3 DNA follows: TGTGCCAGCAGCTTAGGAGGACCCTTCGACAATGAGCAGTTCTTC.

This chain joins TRBV18 and TRBJ2-3, with D possibly being TRBD1 (5 bases). The CDR3 loop spans 15 amino acids. In germline, CDR1 is KGHSH, CDR2 LQKENI. V lost 2 bases to trimming and J lost 2 bases, with 11 bases between them. The CDR3, as DNA: TGTGCCAGCTCACCAGTGACAGTCCTCACAGATACGCAGTATTTT. It encodes CASSPVTVLTDTQYF.

V gene TRBV7-2 combines with J gene TRBJ1-3; unclear D gene. Germline V lookup: CDR1 SGHTA, CDR2 FQGNSA. This CDR3 comprises 15 residues. The germline V and J ends were trimmed by 0 bases and 5 bases, with 11 bases remaining between them. The CDR3 is CASSLAGDIRNTIYF. The CDR3 DNA sequence: TGTGCCAGCAGCTTAGCCGGGGATATTCGAAACACCATATATTTT.